Here is one TCR beta chain with its context. No antigen is known for it. The data originate from a study of CD8 T cells in ankylosing spondylitis. TCRdb processed the 5' RACE reads anew with MiXCR; each CDR3 protein has one entry. Found here are some 240,000 distinct CDR3 sequences, 7% to 8% of them singletons; the top ten hold 13% to 15%. CDR1 is SGHNT and CDR2 is YYREEE in the germline V gene (reference sequence). V gave up 0 bases and J gave up 4 bases, with 11 bases separating them. The CDR3 sequence is 14 residues long. Findings of the study overall: The study identified a TCR beta motif of several highly homologous variants that appeared characteristic of ankylosing spondylitis blood. Reactive arthritis synovial fluid and blood were previously reported to contain some motif variants. Clones tied to disease were said to be significantly enriched in matched ankylosing spondylitis synovial fluid. Those disease-linked clones were CD8+; they were also relatively rare in peripheral blood.

The sample consisted of blood, either unsorted or a sorted T cell fraction (not recorded which). The chain carries TRBV5-4 and TRBJ2-7; possible D gene TRBD2, 6 bases. This receptor was obtained from a male donor with ankylosing spondylitis. CDR3 DNA: TGTGCCAGCAGCTTGGGTCCGGGGAGGTACGAGCAGTACTTC. Its protein is CASSLGPGRYEQYF.